These 21 T cell receptor beta chains originate from one sample sequenced in a study of control samples from healthy donors and cancer patients. Sequencing was performed with immunoSEQ multiplex PCR; in TCRdb, only in-frame clones are kept and a portion is missing. The top ten clones hold 2.8% of a sample with under 80,000 clones, over 90% of them seen once. Input material: blood. The receptors were sampled from a woman aged 25-40 years in good health.

The table lists this clone with a few counts. V and J are TRBV6-5 and TRBJ1-2, with D tentatively TRBD1 (5 bases). Germline CDR1 is MNHEY and CDR2 is SVGAGI. The CDR3 runs 13 residues. The V end lost 7 bases, the J end lost 6 bases, and 15 bases lay between the germline ends. CDR3 nucleotides: TGTGCCAGCATGTGGGGACCAGCCGATGGCTACACCTTC. It yields the protein CASMWGPADGYTF.

The rearrangement joins TRBV7-3 to TRBJ2-3; D uncertain. Germline V gene lookup returns CDR1 SGHTA and CDR2 FQGTGA. The ends were cut back, 5 bases at V and 6 bases at J, with 15 bases in the middle. CDR3 length: 14 residues. CDR3 DNA: TGTGCCAGCAGCCTTAACAAGATTGGGGATACGCAGTATTTT. This codes for CASSLNKIGDTQYF.

The count of this clone is one. V and J are TRBV6-5 and TRBJ1-2; D is unclear. The CDR3 totals 12 residues. The V end lost 4 bases, the J end lost 1 base, and 4 bases lay between the germline ends. Germline lookup yields CDR1 MNHEY and CDR2 SVGAGI. The CDR3 DNA is TGTGCCAGCAGTTCGGATAACTATGGCTACACCTTC. As protein: CASSSDNYGYTF.

This clone was counted a single time. This chain joins TRBV7-2 and TRBJ2-5; D is undetermined. Germline CDR1 SGHTA, CDR2 FQGNSA. The CDR3 is 12 amino acids. Trimming pared 4 bases from V and 5 bases from J, leaving 8 bases between. The CDR3 sequence is CASSSLMETQYF. CDR3 bases: TGTGCCAGCAGCTCGTTAATGGAGACCCAGTACTTC.

The V and J genes are TRBV6-1 and TRBJ2-1; D unclear. V lost 2 bases, J lost 0 bases, and 5 bases lay in between. The CDR3 has 14 amino acids. Germline V gene lookup returns CDR1 MNHNS and CDR2 SASEGT. CDR3 nucleotide sequence: TGTGCCAGCAGTGAAACGGGCTCCTACAATGAGCAGTTCTTC. It specifies CASSETGSYNEQFF.

This chain uses TRBV11-2 with TRBJ1-1; D is ambiguous. The CDR3 consists of 11 residues. Germline V gives CDR1 SGHAT, CDR2 FQNNGV. Trimming stripped 10 bases from V and 4 bases from J, with 10 bases between. The CDR3 nucleotides read TGTGCCACCCCCGGTAGCACTGAAGCTTTCTTT. It codes for CATPGSTEAFF.

The rearrangement uses TRBV12-3 or TRBV12-4 and TRBJ2-1, with D tentatively TRBD1 (5 bases). V lost 6 bases and J 8 bases, leaving 8 bases between the germline ends. There are 11 residues in the CDR3. In DNA form, the CDR3 reads TGTGCCAGCAGATCGACAGATGAGCAGTTCTTC. This sequence encodes CASRSTDEQFF.

This clone is a singleton in its sample. This rearrangement joins TRBV6-2 or TRBV6-3 to TRBJ1-1; D is ambiguous. Trimming removed 0 bases from V and 2 bases from J, with 13 bases in between. From germline, CDR1 is MNHEY and CDR2 SVGEGT. The CDR3 totals 16 residues. The DNA of the CDR3 is TGTGCCAGCAGTTACTCGTGGGCAGTAGTAAACACTGAAGCTTTCTTT. It specifies CASSYSWAVVNTEAFF.

This chain uses TRBV12-3 or TRBV12-4 with TRBJ1-3; D uncertain. V was trimmed by 1 base and J by 5 bases, leaving 0 bases between them. The CDR3 runs 11 residues. The CDR3 sequence: CASSLGNTIYF. The CDR3 coding sequence is TGTGCCAGCAGTTTAGGAAACACCATATATTTT.

The chain combines TRBV27 with TRBJ1-2; D uncertain. CDR1 is MNHEY and CDR2 is SMNVEV in the germline V gene (reference sequence). V was shortened by 6 bases and J by 4 bases, with 12 bases between the two germline ends. This CDR3 comprises 13 residues. The CDR3 protein is CASRPSLGYGYTF. The CDR3 nucleotides read TGTGCCAGCAGGCCCTCTCTGGGCTATGGCTACACCTTC.

The chain couples TRBV19 to TRBJ1-4, with D unresolved. The CDR3 contains 13 residues. Per the germline V gene, CDR1 is LNHDA and CDR2 is SQIVND (reference sequence). V shed 5 bases and J shed 7 bases, with 11 bases lying between them. The CDR3 DNA is TGTGCCAGTAGTGGCTGGACGGGTGAAAAACTGTTTTTT. As protein: CASSGWTGEKLFF. Filled out from reference TRBV19 and TRBJ1-4, the complete variable domain reads DGGITQSPKYLFRKEGQNVTLSCEQNLNHDAMYWYRQDPGQGLRLIYYSQIVNDFQKGDIAEGYSVSREKKESFPLTVTSAQKNPTAFYLCASSGWTGEKLFFGSGTQLSVL.

The V call is TRBV11-1, the J call TRBJ1-2; D unresolved. This CDR3 has 15 amino acids. The V end was cut by 1 base, the J end by 5 bases, with 14 bases between. Germline CDR1 reads SGHAT; CDR2 reads FQDESV (reference sequence). The CDR3 nucleotides read TGTGCCAGCAGCTTAGATCGAGACGGACGTTATGGCTACACCTTC. Protein: CASSLDRDGRYGYTF.

The rearrangement links TRBV7-9 to TRBJ2-3, with D perhaps TRBD2 (7 bases). The CDR3 loop spans 17 amino acids. Between the trimmed V and J ends, which lost 1 base and 3 bases, there was a span of 17 bases. Germline CDR1 and CDR2: SEHNR and FQNEAQ (reference sequence). CDR3 DNA sequence: TGTGCCAGCAGCTTAGGATCGGCGGGGGCCAGGACAGATACGCAGTATTTT. It is translated as CASSLGSAGARTDTQYF. Looking up the rest from reference TRBV7-9 and TRBJ2-3 gives the full variable domain: DTGVSQNPRHKITKRGQNVTFRCDPISEHNRLYWYRQTLGQGPEFLTYFQNEAQLEKSRLLSDRFSAERPKGSFSTLEIQRTEQGDSAMYLCASSLGSAGARTDTQYFGPGTRLTVL.

The V and J genes are TRBV3-1 (or the pseudogene TRBV3-2) and TRBJ1-6; D unresolved. The germline V and J ends were trimmed by 1 base and 7 bases, with 11 bases remaining between them. The CDR3 is 15 residues long. CDR1 and CDR2 (germline): LGHDT, YNNKEL (reference sequence). Here the CDR3 reads CASSQVAHSNSPLHF. CDR3 in DNA: TGTGCCAGCAGCCAAGTCGCCCATTCGAATTCACCCCTCCACTTT.

With respect to this clone: Its ends do not fully match the called genes, so a read error is possible. This chain connects TRBV6-5 to TRBJ2-3; D is perhaps TRBD2 (7 bases). Per the germline V gene, CDR1 is MNHEY and CDR2 is SVGAGI. The CDR3 loop spans 15 amino acids. In DNA form, the CDR3 reads TGTGCCAGCAGCTACTCGCGGGGGCGCACAGATACGCAGTATTTT. It translates to CASSYSRGRTDTQYF.

The chain carries TRBV11-2 and TRBJ1-5; D is ambiguous. V lost 0 bases and J 0 bases, leaving 9 bases between the germline ends. The CDR3 extends over 16 amino acids. CDR1 and CDR2 (germline): SGHAT, FQNNGV. CDR3 coding DNA: TGTGCCAGCAGCTTAGACCTCGGTAATAGCAATCAGCCCCAGCATTTT. Its protein is CASSLDLGNSNQPQHF. The full variable domain, in which reference TRBV11-2 and TRBJ1-5 provide the parts outside the CDR3, is EAGVAQSPRYKIIEKRQSVAFWCNPISGHATLYWYQQILGQGPKLLIQFQNNGVVDDSQLPKDRFSAERLKGVDSTLKIQPAKLEDSAVYLCASSLDLGNSNQPQHFGDGTRLSIL.

The CDR3: CASSDQGAFSEAFF. CDR3 DNA: TGTGCCAGCAGTGATCAGGGGGCTTTTTCTGAAGCTTTCTTT. J is TRBJ1-1 and V is TRBV2; TRBD1 matches at 8 bases. Germline trimming cut 3 bases from V and 6 bases from J; bases unmatched to any gene: 6. In germline, CDR1 is SNHLY, CDR2 FYNNEI. This CDR3 region has 14 residues.

The rearrangement joins TRBV7-2 to TRBJ1-6, with TRBD1 matching over 7 bases. V trimming: 0 bases; J trimming: 9 bases; junction bases outside the gene matches: 8. Germline V gene data show CDR1 as SGHTA and CDR2 as FQGNSA. The CDR3 covers 16 residues. This CDR3 is CASSLAARGVGSPLHF. The CDR3 region has the DNA TGTGCCAGCAGCTTAGCGGCCAGGGGGGTCGGTTCACCCCTCCACTTT.

As for this clone: At one of its ends the junction is not consistent with the germline gene, which may arise from a read error. The CDR3 here is CASSLDPMGVF. The CDR3, as DNA: TGTGCCAGCAGCTTAGATCCCATGGGCGTCTTC. The chain links TRBV7-9 to TRBJ2-1, with D hard to call. Per germline, CDR1 SEHNR and CDR2 FQNEAQ (reference sequence). The CDR3 is 11 residues long.

This rearrangement joins TRBV28 to TRBJ1-5; no reliable D call. Trimming removed 6 bases from V and 2 bases from J, with 8 bases in between. The CDR3 is 13 amino acids. The germline V gene encodes CDR1 MDHEN and CDR2 SYDVKM. The CDR3 DNA is TGTGCCAGCAGGTTGACTCGCAATCAGCCCCAGCATTTT. It encodes CASRLTRNQPQHF.

A single count supports this clone. The chain carries TRBV10-2 and TRBJ1-2; 7 bases map to TRBD1. The CDR3 length is 17 residues. With 0 bases clipped from V and 1 base from J, the junction kept 8 bases outside the gene matches. From germline, CDR1 is WSHSY and CDR2 SAAADI. CDR3 residues: CASSESARQGGNYGYTF. The CDR3 nucleotides read TGCGCCAGCAGTGAGTCGGCCCGACAGGGCGGTAACTATGGCTACACCTTC.